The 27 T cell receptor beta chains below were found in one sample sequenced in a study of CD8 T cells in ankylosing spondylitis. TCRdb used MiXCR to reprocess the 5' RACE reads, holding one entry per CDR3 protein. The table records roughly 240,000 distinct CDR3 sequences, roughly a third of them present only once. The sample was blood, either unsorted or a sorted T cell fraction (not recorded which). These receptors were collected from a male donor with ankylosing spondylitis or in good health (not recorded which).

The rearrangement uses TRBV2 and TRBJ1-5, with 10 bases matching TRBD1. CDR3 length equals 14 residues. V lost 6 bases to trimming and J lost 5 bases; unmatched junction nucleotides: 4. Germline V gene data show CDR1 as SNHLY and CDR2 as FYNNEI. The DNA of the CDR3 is TGTGCCAGCAGCCCGGGACAGGGGTATCAGCCCCAGCATTTT. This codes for CASSPGQGYQPQHF.

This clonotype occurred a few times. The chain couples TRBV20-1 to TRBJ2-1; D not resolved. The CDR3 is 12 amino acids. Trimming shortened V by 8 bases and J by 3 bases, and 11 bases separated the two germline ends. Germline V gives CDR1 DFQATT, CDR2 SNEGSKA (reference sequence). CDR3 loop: CSPYSLYNEQFF. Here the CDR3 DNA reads TGCAGTCCGTACTCCCTCTACAATGAGCAGTTCTTC.

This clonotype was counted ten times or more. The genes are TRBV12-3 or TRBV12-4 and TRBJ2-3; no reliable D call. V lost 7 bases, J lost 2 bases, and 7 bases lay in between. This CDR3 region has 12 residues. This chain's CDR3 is CASIRTTDTQYF. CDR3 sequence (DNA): TGTGCCAGCATACGGACCACAGATACGCAGTATTTT.

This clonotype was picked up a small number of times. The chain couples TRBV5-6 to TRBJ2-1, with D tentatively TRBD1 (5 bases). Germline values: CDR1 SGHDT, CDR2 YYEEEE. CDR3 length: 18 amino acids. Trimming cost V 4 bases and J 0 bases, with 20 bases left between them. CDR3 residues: CASSDSTTELVSYNEQFF. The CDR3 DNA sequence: TGTGCCAGCAGCGACAGCACGACTGAACTGGTCTCCTACAATGAGCAGTTCTTC.

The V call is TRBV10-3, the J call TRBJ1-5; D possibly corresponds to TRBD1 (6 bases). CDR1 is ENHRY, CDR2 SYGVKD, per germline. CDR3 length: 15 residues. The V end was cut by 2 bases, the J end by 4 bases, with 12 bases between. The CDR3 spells CAISETGTLNQPQHF. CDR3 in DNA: TGTGCCATCAGTGAGACGGGGACATTGAATCAGCCCCAGCATTTT.

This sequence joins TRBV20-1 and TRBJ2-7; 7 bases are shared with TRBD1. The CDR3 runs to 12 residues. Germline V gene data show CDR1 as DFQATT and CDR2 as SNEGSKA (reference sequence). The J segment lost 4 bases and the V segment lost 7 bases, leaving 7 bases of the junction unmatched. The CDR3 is CSVATGFYEQYF. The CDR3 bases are TGCAGTGTCGCGACAGGGTTTTACGAGCAGTACTTC.

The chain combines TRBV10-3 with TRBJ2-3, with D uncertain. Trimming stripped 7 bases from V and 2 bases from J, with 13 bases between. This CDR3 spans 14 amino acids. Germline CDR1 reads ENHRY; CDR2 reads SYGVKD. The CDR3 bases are TGTGCCATCACCGCGGCCCTCGACACAGATACGCAGTATTTT. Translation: CAITAALDTDTQYF.

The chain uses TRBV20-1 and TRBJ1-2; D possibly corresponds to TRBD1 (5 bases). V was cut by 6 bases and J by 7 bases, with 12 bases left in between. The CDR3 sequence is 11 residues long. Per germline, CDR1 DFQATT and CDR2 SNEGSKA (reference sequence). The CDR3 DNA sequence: TGCAGTGCCCACCCGGGGGGTGGCTACACCTTC. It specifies CSAHPGGGYTF.

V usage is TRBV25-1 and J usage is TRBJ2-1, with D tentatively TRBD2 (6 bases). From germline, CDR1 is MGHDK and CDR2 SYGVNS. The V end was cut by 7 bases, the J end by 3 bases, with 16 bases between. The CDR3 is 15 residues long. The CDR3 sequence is CASTRLGSHYNEQFF. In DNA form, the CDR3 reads TGTGCCAGCACTCGACTAGGTTCACACTACAATGAGCAGTTCTTC.

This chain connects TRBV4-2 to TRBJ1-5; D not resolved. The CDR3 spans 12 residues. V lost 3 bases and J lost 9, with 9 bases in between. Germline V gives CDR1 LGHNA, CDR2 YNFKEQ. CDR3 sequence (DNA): TGTGCCAGCAGCCAGGGAAATATGCCCCAGCATTTT. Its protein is CASSQGNMPQHF.

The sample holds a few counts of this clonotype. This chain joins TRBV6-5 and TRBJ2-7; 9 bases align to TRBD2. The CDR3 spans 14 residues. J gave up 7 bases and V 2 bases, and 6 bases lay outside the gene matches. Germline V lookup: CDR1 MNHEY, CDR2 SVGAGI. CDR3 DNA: TGTGCCAGCAGTTACAGGGTAGCGGGGGAGGAGCAGTACTTC. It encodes CASSYRVAGEEQYF.

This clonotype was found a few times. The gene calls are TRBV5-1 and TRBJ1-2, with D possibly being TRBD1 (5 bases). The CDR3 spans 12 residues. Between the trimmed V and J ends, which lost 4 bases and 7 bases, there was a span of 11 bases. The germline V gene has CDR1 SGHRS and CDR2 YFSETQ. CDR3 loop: CASSPRDSGYTF. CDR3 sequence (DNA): TGCGCCAGCAGCCCGCGGGACTCTGGCTACACCTTC.

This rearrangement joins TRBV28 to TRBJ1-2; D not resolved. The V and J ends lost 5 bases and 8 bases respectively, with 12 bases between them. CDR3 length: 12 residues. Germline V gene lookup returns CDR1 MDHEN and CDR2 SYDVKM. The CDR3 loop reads CASSRRQGGYTF. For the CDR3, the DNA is TGTGCCAGCAGTCGCCGACAAGGGGGCTACACCTTC.

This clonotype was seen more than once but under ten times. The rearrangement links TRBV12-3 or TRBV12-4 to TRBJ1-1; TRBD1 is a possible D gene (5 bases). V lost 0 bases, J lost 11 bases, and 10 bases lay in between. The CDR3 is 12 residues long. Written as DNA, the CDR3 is TGTGCCAGCAGTTTAGCGCAGGGCTCGGCTTTCTTT. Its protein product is CASSLAQGSAFF.

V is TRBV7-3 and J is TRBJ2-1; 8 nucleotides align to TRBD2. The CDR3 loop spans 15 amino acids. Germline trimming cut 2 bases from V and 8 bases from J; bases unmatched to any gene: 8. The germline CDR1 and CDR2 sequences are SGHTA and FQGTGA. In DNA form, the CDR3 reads TGTGCCAGCAGCTTATTGCCGGGGGGGAAGGATGAGCAGTTCTTC. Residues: CASSLLPGGKDEQFF.

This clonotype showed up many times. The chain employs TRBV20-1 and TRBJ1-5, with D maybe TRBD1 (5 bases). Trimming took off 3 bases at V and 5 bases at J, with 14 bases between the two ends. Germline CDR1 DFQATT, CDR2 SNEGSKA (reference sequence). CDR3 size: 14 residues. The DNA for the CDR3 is TGCAGTGCTAGCGGGACCTCCCCCGATCAGCCCCAGCATTTT. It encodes CSASGTSPDQPQHF.

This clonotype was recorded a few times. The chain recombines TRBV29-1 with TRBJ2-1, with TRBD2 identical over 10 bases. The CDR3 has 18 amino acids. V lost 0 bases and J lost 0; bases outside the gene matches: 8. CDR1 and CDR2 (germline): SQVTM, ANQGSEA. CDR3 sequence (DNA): TGCAGCGTTGAAGAAAGTAGCGGGGGGCCGAGCTCCTACAATGAGCAGTTCTTC. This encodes CSVEESSGGPSSYNEQFF.

The CDR3 nucleotides are TGTGCCAGCAGTGAACGGGACAGTACCTACGAGCAGTACTTC. Amino acid sequence: CASSERDSTYEQYF. V is TRBV9 and J is TRBJ2-7; the match to TRBD1 covers 7 bases. Germline CDR1 SGDLS, CDR2 YYNGEE. This CDR3 contains 14 residues. Trimming at V came to 5 bases and at J to 2 bases, leaving 7 bases not matched to a gene.

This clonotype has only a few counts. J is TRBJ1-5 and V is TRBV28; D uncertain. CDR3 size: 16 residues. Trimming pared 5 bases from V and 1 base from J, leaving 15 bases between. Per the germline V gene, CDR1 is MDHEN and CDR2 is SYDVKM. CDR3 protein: CASSVEGHRSNQPQHF. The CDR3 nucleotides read TGTGCCAGCAGTGTCGAAGGGCATAGGAGCAATCAGCCCCAGCATTTT.

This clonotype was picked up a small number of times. The chain's CDR3 is CASSPTGLGYEQYF. CDR3 coding DNA: TGTGCCAGCTCACCGACGGGGCTCGGCTACGAGCAGTACTTC. This chain uses TRBV18 with TRBJ2-7; D is perhaps TRBD1 or TRBD2 (5 bases each). This CDR3 is built from 14 residues. V was shortened by 3 bases and J by 3 bases, with 12 bases between the two germline ends. The germline gives CDR1 KGHSH, CDR2 LQKENI.

The CDR3 DNA reads as TGCAGTGCTAGAGACTGGACTAGTGCAGATACGCAGTATTTT. It yields the protein CSARDWTSADTQYF. The chain joins TRBV20-1 to TRBJ2-3; 7 positions match TRBD2. CDR3 length equals 14 residues. Germline V CDR1 and CDR2: DFQATT, SNEGSKA (reference sequence). J gave up 4 bases and V 0 bases, and 4 bases lay outside the gene matches.

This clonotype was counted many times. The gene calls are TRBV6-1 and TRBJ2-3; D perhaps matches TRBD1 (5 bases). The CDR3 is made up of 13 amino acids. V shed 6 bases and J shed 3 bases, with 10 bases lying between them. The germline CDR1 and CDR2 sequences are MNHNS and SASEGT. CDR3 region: CASRQDGTDTQYF. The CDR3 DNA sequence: TGTGCCAGCAGACAGGACGGAACAGATACGCAGTATTTT.

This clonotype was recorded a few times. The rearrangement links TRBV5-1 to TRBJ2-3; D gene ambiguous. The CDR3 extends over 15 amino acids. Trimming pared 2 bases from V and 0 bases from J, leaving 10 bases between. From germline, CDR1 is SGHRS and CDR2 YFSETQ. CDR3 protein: CASSFIEASTDTQYF. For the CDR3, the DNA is TGCGCCAGCAGCTTTATAGAGGCCAGCACAGATACGCAGTATTTT.

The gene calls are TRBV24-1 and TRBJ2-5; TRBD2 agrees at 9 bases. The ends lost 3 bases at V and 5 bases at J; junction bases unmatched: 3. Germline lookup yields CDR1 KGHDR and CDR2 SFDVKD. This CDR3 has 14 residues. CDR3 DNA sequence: TGTGCCACCAGTGATGGGACTAGCTACGAGACCCAGTACTTC. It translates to CATSDGTSYETQYF.

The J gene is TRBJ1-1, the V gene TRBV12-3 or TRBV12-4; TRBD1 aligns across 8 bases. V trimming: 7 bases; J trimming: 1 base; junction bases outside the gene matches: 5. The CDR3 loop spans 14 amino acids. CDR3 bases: TGTGCCAGCAAGCCGGGACAGGAGAACACTGAAGCTTTCTTT. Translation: CASKPGQENTEAFF.

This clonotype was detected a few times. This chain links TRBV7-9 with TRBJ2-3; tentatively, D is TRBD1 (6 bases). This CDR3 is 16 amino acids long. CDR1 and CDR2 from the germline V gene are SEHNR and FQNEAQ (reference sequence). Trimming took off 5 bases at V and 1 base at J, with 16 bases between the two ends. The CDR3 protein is CASSLRTVVGTDTQYF. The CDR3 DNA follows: TGTGCCAGCAGCCTAAGGACAGTTGTGGGCACAGATACGCAGTATTTT.

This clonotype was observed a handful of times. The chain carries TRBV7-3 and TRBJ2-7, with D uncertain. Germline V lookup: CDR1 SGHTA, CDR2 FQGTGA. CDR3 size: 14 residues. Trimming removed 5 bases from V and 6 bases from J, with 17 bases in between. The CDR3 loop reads CASSPGSSPAEQYF. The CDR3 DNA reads TGTGCCAGCAGCCCCGGCTCGTCCCCAGCCGAGCAGTACTTC.